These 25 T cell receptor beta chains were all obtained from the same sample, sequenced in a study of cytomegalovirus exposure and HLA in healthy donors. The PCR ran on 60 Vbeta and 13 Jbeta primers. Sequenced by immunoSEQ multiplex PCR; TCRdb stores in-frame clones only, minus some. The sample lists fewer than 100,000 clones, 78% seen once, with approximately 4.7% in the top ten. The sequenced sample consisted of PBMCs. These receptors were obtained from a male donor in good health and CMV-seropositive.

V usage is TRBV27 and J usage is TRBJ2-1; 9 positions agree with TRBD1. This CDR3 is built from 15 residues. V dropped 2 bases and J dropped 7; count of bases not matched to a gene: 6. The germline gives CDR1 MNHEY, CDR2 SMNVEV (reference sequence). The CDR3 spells CASSLATGGMNEQFF. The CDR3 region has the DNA TGTGCCAGCAGTTTAGCGACAGGGGGGATGAATGAGCAGTTCTTC.

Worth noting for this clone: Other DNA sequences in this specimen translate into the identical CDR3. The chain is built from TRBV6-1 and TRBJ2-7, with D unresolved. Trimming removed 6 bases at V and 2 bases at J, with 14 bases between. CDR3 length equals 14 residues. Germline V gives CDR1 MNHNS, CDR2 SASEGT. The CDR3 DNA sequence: TGTGCCAGCAGGGAAAACCGGGTTGCCTACGAGCAGTACTTC. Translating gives CASRENRVAYEQYF.

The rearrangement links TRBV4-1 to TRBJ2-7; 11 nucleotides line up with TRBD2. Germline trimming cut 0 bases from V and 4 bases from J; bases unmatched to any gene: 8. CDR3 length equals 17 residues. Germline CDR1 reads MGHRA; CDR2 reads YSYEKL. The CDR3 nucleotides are TGCGCCAGCAGCCAAGAGGAACTAGCGGGAGCAGATTACGAGCAGTACTTC. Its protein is CASSQEELAGADYEQYF.

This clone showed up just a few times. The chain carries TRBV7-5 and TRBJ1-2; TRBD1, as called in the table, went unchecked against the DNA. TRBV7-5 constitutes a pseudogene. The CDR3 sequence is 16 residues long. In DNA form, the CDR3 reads TGTGCCAGAAGCCCGGGACAGGGGGCCACTAACTATGGCTACACCTTC. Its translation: CARSPGQGATNYGYTF.

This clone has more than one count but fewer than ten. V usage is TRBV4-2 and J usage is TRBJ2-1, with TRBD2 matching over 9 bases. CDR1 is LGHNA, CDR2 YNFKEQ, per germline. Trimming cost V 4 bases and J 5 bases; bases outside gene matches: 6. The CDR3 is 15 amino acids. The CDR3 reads CASSPLAGRDNEQFF. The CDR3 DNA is TGTGCCAGCAGCCCTCTAGCGGGGAGAGACAATGAGCAGTTCTTC.

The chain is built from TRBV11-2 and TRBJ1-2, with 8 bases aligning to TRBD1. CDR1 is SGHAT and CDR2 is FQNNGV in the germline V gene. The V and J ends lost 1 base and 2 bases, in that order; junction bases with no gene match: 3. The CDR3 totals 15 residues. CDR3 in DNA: TGTGCCAGCAGCTTAGGACAGGGGCAGAACTATGGCTACACCTTC. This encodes CASSLGQGQNYGYTF.

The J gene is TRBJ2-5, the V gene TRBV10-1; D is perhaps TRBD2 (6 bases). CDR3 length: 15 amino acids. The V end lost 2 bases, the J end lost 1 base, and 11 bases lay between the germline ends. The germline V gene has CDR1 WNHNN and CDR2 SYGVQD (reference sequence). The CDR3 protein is CASSEDGGTQETQYF. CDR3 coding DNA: TGCGCCAGCAGTGAGGACGGGGGAACCCAAGAGACCCAGTACTTC.

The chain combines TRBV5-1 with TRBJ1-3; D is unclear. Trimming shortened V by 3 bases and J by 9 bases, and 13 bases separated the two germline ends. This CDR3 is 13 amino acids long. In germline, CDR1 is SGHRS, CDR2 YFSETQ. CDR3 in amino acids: CASSSTGISTIYF. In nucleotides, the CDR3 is TGCGCCAGCAGCTCAACGGGAATCAGCACCATATATTTT.

The CDR3 nucleotides read TGTGCTAGTGGTTTGGTACAGTTGAGGGCAGACCGGCAGTTCTTC. It specifies CASGLVQLRADRQFF. The J gene is TRBJ2-1, the V gene TRBV12-5; possible D gene TRBD2, 5 bases. V lost 0 bases to trimming and J lost 12 bases, with 18 bases between them. Germline V gene lookup returns CDR1 LGHNT and CDR2 FRNRAP. CDR3 length equals 15 residues.

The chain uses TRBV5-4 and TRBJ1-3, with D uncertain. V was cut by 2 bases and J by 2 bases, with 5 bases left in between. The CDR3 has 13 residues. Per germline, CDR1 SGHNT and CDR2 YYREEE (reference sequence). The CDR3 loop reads CASSFQTGNTIYF. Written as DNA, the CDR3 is TGTGCCAGCAGCTTTCAGACTGGAAACACCATATATTTT.

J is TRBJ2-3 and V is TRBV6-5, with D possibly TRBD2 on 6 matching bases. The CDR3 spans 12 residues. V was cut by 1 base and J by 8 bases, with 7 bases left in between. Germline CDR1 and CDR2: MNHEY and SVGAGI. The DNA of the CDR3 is TGTGCCAGCAGTTACTTGGGGGGTACGCAGTATTTT. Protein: CASSYLGGTQYF.

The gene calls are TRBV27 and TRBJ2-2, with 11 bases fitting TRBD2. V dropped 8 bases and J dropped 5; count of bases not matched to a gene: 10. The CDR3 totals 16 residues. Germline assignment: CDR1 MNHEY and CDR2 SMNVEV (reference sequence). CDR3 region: CASANPSGRRTGELFF. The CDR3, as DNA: TGTGCCAGCGCTAACCCTAGCGGGAGGCGAACCGGGGAGCTGTTTTTT.

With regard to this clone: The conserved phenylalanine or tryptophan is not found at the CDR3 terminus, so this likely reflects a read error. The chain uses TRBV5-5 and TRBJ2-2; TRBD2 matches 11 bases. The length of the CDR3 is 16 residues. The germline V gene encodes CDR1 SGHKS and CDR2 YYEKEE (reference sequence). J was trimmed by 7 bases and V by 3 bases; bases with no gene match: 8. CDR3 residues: CASSWNGLAGRGELFV. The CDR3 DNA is TGTGCCAGCAGCTGGAACGGACTAGCGGGTCGCGGGGAGCTGTTTGTT.

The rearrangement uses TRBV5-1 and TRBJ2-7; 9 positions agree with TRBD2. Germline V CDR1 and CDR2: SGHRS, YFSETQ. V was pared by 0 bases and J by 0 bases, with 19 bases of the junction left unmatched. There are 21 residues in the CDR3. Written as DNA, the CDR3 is TGCGCCAGCAGCTTGGCCCCGGTCGGGACTAGCCTGACCTACTACTCCTACGAGCAGTACTTC. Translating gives CASSLAPVGTSLTYYSYEQYF.

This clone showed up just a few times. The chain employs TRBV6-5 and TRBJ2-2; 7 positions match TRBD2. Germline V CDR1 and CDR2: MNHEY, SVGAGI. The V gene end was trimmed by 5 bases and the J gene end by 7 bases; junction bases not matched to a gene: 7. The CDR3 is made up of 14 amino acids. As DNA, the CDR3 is TGTGCCAGCAGTGGACTAGTGGGTGGCGGGGAGCTGTTTTTT. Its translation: CASSGLVGGGELFF.

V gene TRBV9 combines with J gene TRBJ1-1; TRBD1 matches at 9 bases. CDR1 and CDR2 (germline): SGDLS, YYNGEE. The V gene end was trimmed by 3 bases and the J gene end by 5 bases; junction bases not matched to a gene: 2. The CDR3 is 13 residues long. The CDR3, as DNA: TGTGCCAGCAGCGCCGACAGGGGGACTGAAGCTTTCTTT. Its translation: CASSADRGTEAFF.

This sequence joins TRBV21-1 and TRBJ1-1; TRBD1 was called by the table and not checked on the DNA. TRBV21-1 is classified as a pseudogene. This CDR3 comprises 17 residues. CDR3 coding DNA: TGTGCCAGCAGCAAAGATGGGGCTCTAGGACAGGACCCTGAAGCTTTCTTT. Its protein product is CASSKDGALGQDPEAFF.

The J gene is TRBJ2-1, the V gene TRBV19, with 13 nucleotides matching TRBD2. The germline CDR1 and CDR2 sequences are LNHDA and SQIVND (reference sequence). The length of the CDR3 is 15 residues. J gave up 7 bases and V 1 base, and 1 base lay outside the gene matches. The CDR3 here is CASSIGGLAGNEQFF. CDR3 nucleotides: TGTGCCAGTAGTATAGGGGGACTAGCGGGAAATGAGCAGTTCTTC. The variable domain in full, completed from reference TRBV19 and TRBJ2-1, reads DGGITQSPKYLFRKEGQNVTLSCEQNLNHDAMYWYRQDPGQGLRLIYYSQIVNDFQKGDIAEGYSVSREKKESFPLTVTSAQKNPTAFYLCASSIGGLAGNEQFFGPGTRLTVL.

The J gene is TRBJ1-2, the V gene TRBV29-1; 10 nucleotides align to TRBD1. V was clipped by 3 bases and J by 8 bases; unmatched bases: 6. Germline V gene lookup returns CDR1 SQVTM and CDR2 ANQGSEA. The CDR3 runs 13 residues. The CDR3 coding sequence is TGCAGCGTTGACCGGGACAGGGGTTTCGGCTACACCTTC. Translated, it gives CSVDRDRGFGYTF.

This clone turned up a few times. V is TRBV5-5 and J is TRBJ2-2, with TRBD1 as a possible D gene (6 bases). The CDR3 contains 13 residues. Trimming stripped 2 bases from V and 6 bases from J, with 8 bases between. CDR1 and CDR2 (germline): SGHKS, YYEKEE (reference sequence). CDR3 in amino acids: CASSFEGAGELFF. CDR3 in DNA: TGTGCCAGCAGCTTCGAGGGGGCCGGGGAGCTGTTTTTT.

CDR3 DNA: TGTGCCAGCAGTTCGGGACAGGGGGGTCCCTACGAGCAGTACTTC. Protein: CASSSGQGGPYEQYF. The rearrangement joins TRBV28 to TRBJ2-5; TRBD1 matches 11 bases. TRBJ2-7 matches the DNA end more closely, so the J call is doubtful. Germline V gene sequence: CDR1 MDHEN, CDR2 SYDVKM. This CDR3 has 15 amino acids.

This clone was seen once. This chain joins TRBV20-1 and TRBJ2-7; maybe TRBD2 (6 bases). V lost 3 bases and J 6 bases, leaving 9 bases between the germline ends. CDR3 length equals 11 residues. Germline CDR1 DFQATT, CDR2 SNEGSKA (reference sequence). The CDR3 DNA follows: TGCAGTGCTAGGGGTAGCGGCGAGCAGTACTTC. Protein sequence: CSARGSGEQYF.

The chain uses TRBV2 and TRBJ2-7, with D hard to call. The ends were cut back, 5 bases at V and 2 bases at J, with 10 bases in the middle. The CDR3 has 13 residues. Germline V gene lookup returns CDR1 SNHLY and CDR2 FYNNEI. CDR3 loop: CASSRDKTYEQYF. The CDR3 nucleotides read TGTGCCAGCAGTCGTGACAAAACCTACGAGCAGTACTTC.

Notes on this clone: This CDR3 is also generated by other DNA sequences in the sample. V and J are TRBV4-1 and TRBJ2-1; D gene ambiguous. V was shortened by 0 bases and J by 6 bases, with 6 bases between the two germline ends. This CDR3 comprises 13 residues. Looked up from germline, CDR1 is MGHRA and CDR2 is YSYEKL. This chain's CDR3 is CASSQEAINEQFF. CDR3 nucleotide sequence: TGCGCCAGCAGCCAAGAAGCAATCAATGAGCAGTTCTTC.

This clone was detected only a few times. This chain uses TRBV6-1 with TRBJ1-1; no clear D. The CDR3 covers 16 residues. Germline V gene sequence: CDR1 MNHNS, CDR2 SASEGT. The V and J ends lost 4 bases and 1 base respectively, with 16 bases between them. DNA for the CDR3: TGTGCCAGCAGTGTTACGCTTAACAGAAAGAACACTGAAGCTTTCTTT. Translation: CASSVTLNRKNTEAFF.